This TCR beta chain appears in the sequencing data of a study of T cells expressing NK-cell markers. The CDR3 consists of 16 residues. Germline V gene sequence: CDR1 SEHNR, CDR2 FQNEAQ (reference sequence). Reprocessing the 5' RACE reads, TCRdb reports a single entry for every CDR3 protein and omits DNA. The sample table sets out about 460,000 distinct CDR3 sequences. Sequenced material: blood T cells: a sorted CD56 or NKG2C T cell subset, CD4+ or CD8+ T cells, or bulk PBMC T cells (not recorded which). This TCR was recovered from a woman aged 45-65 years in good health. This sequence joins TRBV7-9 and TRBJ2-2; TCRdb outputs TRBD2, but without DNA this stays unchecked. The CDR3 here is CASSLPGLGPTGELFF.